The 29 T cell receptor beta chains below all came from one sample that was sequenced in a study of brain T cells in children with intractable seizures. The time point here: blood from clinic visit 5 months post-surgery; TSC patient then seizure free. Some clones are missing from TCRdb's copy, which holds only in-frame ones; the method was immunoSEQ multiplex PCR. The sample contains 340,000 or so clones, over 90% of which appear only once. Sequenced material: peripheral blood, taken approximately 5 months after surgery. The source of these receptors is a boy younger than two with tuberous sclerosis and intractable seizures.

CDR3 amino acids: CATSDRLSGLAGVGGVTDTQYF. In DNA form, the CDR3 reads TGTGCCACCAGTGATCGCCTCTCGGGACTAGCGGGGGTGGGCGGCGTCACAGATACGCAGTATTTT. V gene TRBV24-1 combines with J gene TRBJ2-3; TRBD2 aligns across 14 bases. Per germline, CDR1 KGHDR and CDR2 SFDVKD. V was clipped by 3 bases and J by 2 bases; unmatched bases: 18. The CDR3 runs to 22 residues.

This rearrangement joins TRBV7-9 to TRBJ2-7; 8 positions match TRBD1. The CDR3 spans 15 residues. The J segment lost 5 bases and the V segment lost 4 bases, leaving 10 bases of the junction unmatched. The germline V gene encodes CDR1 SEHNR and CDR2 FQNEAQ (reference sequence). Written as DNA, the CDR3 is TGTGCCAGCAGCTATTTGACAGGGGTGGTAGACGAGCAGTACTTC. This encodes CASSYLTGVVDEQYF.

This rearrangement joins TRBV7-9 to TRBJ2-3, with a possible D match to TRBD2 (6 bases). V lost 2 bases to trimming and J lost 2 bases, with 20 bases between them. The CDR3 consists of 18 residues. The germline V gene encodes CDR1 SEHNR and CDR2 FQNEAQ (reference sequence). The CDR3 protein is CASSLMSGGVRYTDTQYF. In DNA form, the CDR3 reads TGTGCCAGCAGCTTAATGTCTGGAGGGGTACGATACACAGATACGCAGTATTTT.

This chain links TRBV9 with TRBJ2-3; 8 positions match TRBD2. This CDR3 contains 18 residues. The V and J ends lost 4 bases and 5 bases, in that order; junction bases with no gene match: 18. CDR1 SGDLS and CDR2 YYNGEE come from the germline V gene. CDR3 nucleotides: TGTGCCAGCAGCTCACCAATTTCAGCGGGAGTGGACCAAGATACGCAGTATTTT. Encoded protein: CASSSPISAGVDQDTQYF. The entire variable domain, with the rest obtained from reference TRBV9 and TRBJ2-3, is as follows: DSGVTQTPKHLITATGQRVTLRCSPRSGDLSVYWYQQSLDQGLQFLIQYYNGEERAKGNILERFSAQQFPDLHSELNLSSLELGDSALYFCASSSPISAGVDQDTQYFGPGTRLTVL.

This clone has more than one count but fewer than ten. This chain connects TRBV19 to TRBJ1-5; possible D gene TRBD1, 6 bases. Germline CDR1 reads LNHDA; CDR2 reads SQIVND (reference sequence). With 8 bases removed from V and 0 bases from J, the gap between germline ends came to 17 bases. The CDR3 totals 16 residues. DNA of the CDR3: TGTGCCAGTTGGGGGGCTGATAACCTTAGCAATCAGCCCCAGCATTTT. Its translation: CASWGADNLSNQPQHF. Based on the CDR3 plus reference TRBV19 and TRBJ1-5, the full variable domain is DGGITQSPKYLFRKEGQNVTLSCEQNLNHDAMYWYRQDPGQGLRLIYYSQIVNDFQKGDIAEGYSVSREKKESFPLTVTSAQKNPTAFYLCASWGADNLSNQPQHFGDGTRLSIL.

The J gene is TRBJ1-1, the V gene TRBV5-4, with 8 bases matching TRBD1. The CDR3 contains 14 residues. J gave up 1 base and V 4 bases, and 3 bases lay outside the gene matches. Germline CDR1 reads SGHNT; CDR2 reads YYREEE (reference sequence). The CDR3 spells CASSRTGKNTEAFF. In DNA form, the CDR3 reads TGTGCCAGCAGCAGGACAGGGAAGAACACTGAAGCTTTCTTT.

This sequence joins TRBV5-5 and TRBJ1-2; D remains ambiguous. Per germline, CDR1 SGHKS and CDR2 YYEKEE (reference sequence). Trimming shortened V by 1 base and J by 2 bases, and 3 bases separated the two germline ends. The CDR3 contains 12 residues. CDR3 in DNA: TGTGCCAGCAGCTTGTACAACTATGGCTACACCTTC. Protein product: CASSLYNYGYTF.

The V gene is TRBV30, the J gene TRBJ1-2; TRBD1 might be the D (6 bases). This CDR3 is 10 amino acids long. Germline V gene sequence: CDR1 GTSNPN, CDR2 SVGIG (reference sequence). V gave up 7 bases and J gave up 6 bases, with 9 bases separating them. CDR3 DNA: TGTGCCTCTGCAGGGGATGGCTACACCTTC. Residues: CASAGDGYTF. Filled out from reference TRBV30 and TRBJ1-2, the complete variable domain reads SQTIHQWPATLVQPVGSPLSLECTVEGTSNPNLYWYRQAAGRGLQLLFYSVGIGQISSEVPQNLSASRPQDRQFILSSKKLLLSDSGFYLCASAGDGYTFGSGTRLTVV.

This clone is a singleton in its sample. CDR3 bases: TGTGCCAGCAGCTTATCGCTGAACACTGAAGCTTTCTTT. Its protein product is CASSLSLNTEAFF. The V call is TRBV7-8, the J call TRBJ1-1; D is ambiguous. Germline V gene lookup returns CDR1 SGHVS and CDR2 FQNEAQ. The CDR3 totals 13 residues. V gave up 2 bases and J gave up 0 bases, with 4 bases separating them.

The V and J genes are TRBV6-5 and TRBJ1-1; tentative D call: TRBD1 (5 bases). Trimming cost V 2 bases and J 3 bases, with 7 bases left between them. Germline V CDR1 and CDR2: MNHEY, SVGAGI. The CDR3 is made up of 13 amino acids. The CDR3 nucleotides read TGTGCCAGCAGTTACCAGGGATACACTGAAGCTTTCTTT. The encoded protein is CASSYQGYTEAFF.

This chain links TRBV11-3 with TRBJ2-1; 14 bases map to TRBD2. V was pared by 2 bases and J by 7 bases, with 1 base of the junction left unmatched. The CDR3 runs 15 residues. CDR1 SGHNT and CDR2 YENEEA come from the germline V gene. The CDR3 DNA is TGTGCCAGCAGCTTAAGACTAGCGGGAGGGAATGAGCAGTTCTTC. Translation: CASSLRLAGGNEQFF.

On this clone: In this CDR3 the conserved last residue, phenylalanine or tryptophan, is missing, so a read error is likely. CDR3 loop: CASWTRTLYGYTL. CDR3 DNA sequence: TGTGCCAGCTGGACAAGAACTCTCTATGGCTACACCCTC. The rearrangement links TRBV12-3 or TRBV12-4 to TRBJ1-2; TRBD1 is a possible D gene (5 bases). V was pared by 8 bases and J by 4 bases, with 14 bases between. The CDR3 runs 13 residues.

This clone was recorded only once. The chain is built from TRBV3-1 (or the pseudogene TRBV3-2) and TRBJ1-1; no clear D gene. Trimming removed 0 bases at V and 1 base at J, with 24 bases between. This CDR3 comprises 20 residues. Per germline, CDR1 LGHDT and CDR2 YNNKEL (reference sequence). The CDR3 DNA is TGTGCCAGCAGCCAAGATCCTCTTGGGGATACAGCTAAAGAGAACACTGAAGCTTTCTTT. Amino acid sequence: CASSQDPLGDTAKENTEAFF.

The chain links TRBV29-1 to TRBJ2-1; 7 positions match TRBD2. CDR1 is SQVTM, CDR2 ANQGSEA, per germline. With V trimmed by 3 bases and J by 6 bases, 8 bases remained unmatched. The CDR3 runs 14 residues. CDR3 region: CSVETGLLSNEQFF. Written as DNA, the CDR3 is TGCAGCGTTGAGACGGGACTACTATCCAATGAGCAGTTCTTC.

The chain combines TRBV7-3 with TRBJ2-3; 7 bases map to TRBD2. The CDR3 extends over 15 amino acids. V shed 2 bases and J 2 bases; nucleotides not matched to a gene: 4. CDR1 and CDR2 (germline): SGHTA, FQGTGA. CDR3 amino acids: CASSLAGAITDTQYF. CDR3 coding DNA: TGTGCCAGCAGCTTAGCGGGAGCCATCACAGATACGCAGTATTTT.

The chain couples TRBV10-3 to TRBJ2-2; D remains unclear. This CDR3 spans 13 amino acids. The ends were cut back, 2 bases at V and 5 bases at J, with 6 bases in the middle. Germline assignment: CDR1 ENHRY and CDR2 SYGVKD. The DNA for the CDR3 is TGTGCCATCAGTGAGGGGATGACCGGGGAGCTGTTTTTT. This sequence encodes CAISEGMTGELFF.

The rearrangement joins TRBV11-2 to TRBJ1-6, with D unclear. CDR3 size: 15 residues. Germline V gives CDR1 SGHAT, CDR2 FQNNGV. Trimming removed 2 bases from V and 5 bases from J, with 10 bases in between. In nucleotides, the CDR3 is TGTGCCAGCAGCTTATCTTACCCAGATAATTCACCCCTCCACTTT. Translation gives CASSLSYPDNSPLHF. The full variable domain, its missing parts supplied by reference TRBV11-2 and TRBJ1-6, is EAGVAQSPRYKIIEKRQSVAFWCNPISGHATLYWYQQILGQGPKLLIQFQNNGVVDDSQLPKDRFSAERLKGVDSTLKIQPAKLEDSAVYLCASSLSYPDNSPLHFGNGTRLTVT.

The CDR3 coding sequence is TGTGCCTGGAGATTAGTCATTCGGAACACTGAAGCTTTCTTT. It translates to CAWRLVIRNTEAFF. The chain carries TRBV30 and TRBJ1-1, with D unclear. The CDR3 spans 14 residues. Germline V gene data show CDR1 as GTSNPN and CDR2 as SVGIG (reference sequence). V lost 3 bases and J lost 1, with 12 bases in between.

The CDR3 loop reads CASSLRVNYGYTF. The CDR3 coding sequence is TGTGCCAGCAGCCTCAGGGTTAACTATGGCTACACCTTC. The J gene is TRBJ1-2, the V gene TRBV7-9; TRBD1 is a possible D gene (5 bases). This CDR3 has 13 amino acids. V was clipped by 5 bases and J by 1 base, with 8 bases between them. Per germline, CDR1 SEHNR and CDR2 FQNEAQ (reference sequence).

The chain combines TRBV9 with TRBJ1-1, with D possibly TRBD1 on 5 matching bases. CDR1 and CDR2 from the germline V gene are SGDLS and YYNGEE. The CDR3 covers 15 residues. The V gene lost 1 base and the J gene lost 4 bases, with 14 bases spanning the gap. CDR3 in DNA: TGTGCCAGCAGCGTAAGGCAGGTTGGGGGCACTGAAGCTTTCTTT. Protein sequence: CASSVRQVGGTEAFF.

The chain links TRBV6-1 to TRBJ2-7; D gene uncertain. The germline V gene has CDR1 MNHNS and CDR2 SASEGT. The V and J ends lost 2 bases and 6 bases respectively, with 11 bases between them. The CDR3 consists of 13 residues. Here the CDR3 reads CASSESYPTEQYF. CDR3 nucleotide sequence: TGTGCCAGCAGTGAAAGTTACCCCACCGAGCAGTACTTC.

The chain couples TRBV15 to TRBJ2-7; D is possibly TRBD1 or TRBD2 (7 bases each). The CDR3 covers 14 residues. Germline lookup yields CDR1 LNHNV and CDR2 YYDKDF (reference sequence). V was cut by 5 bases and J by 3 bases, with 14 bases left in between. In DNA, the CDR3 is TGTGCCACCAGCGGGGGGGACAGCCGCTACGAGCAGTACTTC. Translating gives CATSGGDSRYEQYF.

The chain has TRBV24-1 and TRBJ2-5; 9 nucleotides match TRBD2. This CDR3 is 14 amino acids long. Germline-derived CDR1 and CDR2 are KGHDR and SFDVKD. V lost 4 bases, J lost 4 bases, and 3 bases stayed unmatched. The CDR3 nucleotides read TGTGCCACCAGTGACTCACTAGCGGGAGAGACCCAGTACTTC. Residues: CATSDSLAGETQYF.

This clone was detected once. This chain connects TRBV6-6 to TRBJ1-2, with D tentatively TRBD1 (5 bases). V was clipped by 6 bases and J by 4 bases, with 18 bases between them. The CDR3 contains 15 residues. Germline V gene lookup returns CDR1 MNHNY and CDR2 SVGAGI (reference sequence). CDR3 in amino acids: CASSGTPSGGYGYTF. Here the CDR3 DNA reads TGTGCCAGCAGCGGGACCCCCTCGGGCGGCTATGGCTACACCTTC.

In DNA, the CDR3 is TGTGCCAGCAGTTTGGACAGGTTGGGAATGAACACTGAAGCTTTCTTT. This codes for CASSLDRLGMNTEAFF. The V gene is TRBV6-5, the J gene TRBJ1-1; 7 bases are shared with TRBD1. This CDR3 has 16 amino acids. Germline assignment: CDR1 MNHEY and CDR2 SVGAGI. V dropped 4 bases and J dropped 0; count of bases not matched to a gene: 8.

The chain links TRBV3-1 (or the pseudogene TRBV3-2) to TRBJ1-4, with D possibly matching TRBD1 (5 bases). The V gene's germline CDR1 is LGHDT and CDR2 YNNKEL (reference sequence). CDR3 size: 14 residues. The CDR3, as DNA: TGTGCAAGCGGGGGGACCGCAACTAATGAAAAACTGTTTTTT. It yields the protein CASGGTATNEKLFF.

The J gene is TRBJ2-7, the V gene TRBV29-1; weak D call: TRBD1 (6 bases). Trimming removed 4 bases from V and 6 bases from J, with 16 bases in between. Germline CDR1 is SQVTM and CDR2 is ANQGSEA. CDR3 size: 13 residues. Written as DNA, the CDR3 is TGCAGCGTTGGGTATCAGGGGCAGGGCGAGCAGTACTTC. Translating gives CSVGYQGQGEQYF.

The rearrangement uses TRBV28 and TRBJ2-5; D may be TRBD1 (6 bases). Germline assignment: CDR1 MDHEN and CDR2 SYDVKM. The CDR3 extends over 13 amino acids. V was clipped by 5 bases and J by 1 base, with 8 bases between them. The CDR3 region is CASSPTGQETQYF. In DNA form, the CDR3 reads TGTGCCAGCAGTCCGACAGGCCAAGAGACCCAGTACTTC.

CDR3 amino acids: CAWSEVAGGPVQYF. The DNA of the CDR3 is TGTGCCTGGAGTGAGGTAGCGGGAGGGCCAGTGCAGTACTTC. The chain recombines TRBV30 with TRBJ2-7; 11 bases are a match to TRBD2. Germline CDR1 and CDR2: GTSNPN and SVGIG (reference sequence). This CDR3 has 14 residues. V shed 1 base, J shed 9 bases, and the junction held 8 bases outside the gene matches.